This section outlines one T cell receptor beta chain sequence together with its context. Depth targeted 1 in 200,000 to 1 in 1 million T cells, averaging 10x coverage per clonotype. Generated by immunoSEQ multiplex PCR, the TCRdb table keeps only in-frame clones and is missing some. The data contain approximately 74,000 clones, 80% of them singletons. This CDR3 is 13 amino acids long. From germline, CDR1 is MNHEY and CDR2 SVGAGI. V lost 6 bases and J 6 bases, leaving 15 bases between the germline ends. The sample comes from a study of cytotoxic CD8 clonotypes in ibrutinib-treated CLL. Study background: A mean of around 270,000 productive templates and approximately 85,000 productive rearrangements was obtained per sample.

The chain recombines TRBV6-5 with TRBJ2-7; either TRBD1 or TRBD2 may supply D (7 bases each). The sequenced sample was PBMCs, obtained at disease progression, from a patient treated with ibrutinib. This TCR was sampled from a human donor with chronic lymphocytic leukemia. CDR3 residues: CASSAGGVFEQYF. The CDR3 DNA reads as TGTGCCAGCAGCGCAGGGGGGGTCTTCGAGCAGTACTTC.